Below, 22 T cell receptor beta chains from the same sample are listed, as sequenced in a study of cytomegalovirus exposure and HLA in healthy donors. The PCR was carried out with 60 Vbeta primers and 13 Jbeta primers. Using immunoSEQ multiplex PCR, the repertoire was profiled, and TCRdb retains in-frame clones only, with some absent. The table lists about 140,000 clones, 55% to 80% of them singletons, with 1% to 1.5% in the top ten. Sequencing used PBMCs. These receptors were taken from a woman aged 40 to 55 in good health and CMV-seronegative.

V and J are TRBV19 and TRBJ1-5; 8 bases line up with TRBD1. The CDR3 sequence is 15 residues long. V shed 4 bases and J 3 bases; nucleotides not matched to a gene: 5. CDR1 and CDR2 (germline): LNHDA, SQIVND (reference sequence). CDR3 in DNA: TGTGCCAGTAGTACCGGACAGGGCGTCAATCAGCCCCAGCATTTT. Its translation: CASSTGQGVNQPQHF.

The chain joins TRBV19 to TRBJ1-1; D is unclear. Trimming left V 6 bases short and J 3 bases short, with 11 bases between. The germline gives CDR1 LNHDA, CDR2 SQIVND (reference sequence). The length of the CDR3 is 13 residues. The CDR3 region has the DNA TGTGCCAGTAGCCTCTTACGGGACACTGAAGCTTTCTTT. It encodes CASSLLRDTEAFF.

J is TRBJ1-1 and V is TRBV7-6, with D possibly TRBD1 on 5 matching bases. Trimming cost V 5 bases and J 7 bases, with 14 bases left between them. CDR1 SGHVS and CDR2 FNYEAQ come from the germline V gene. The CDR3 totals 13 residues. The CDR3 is CASSRRGGGEAFF. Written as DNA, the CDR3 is TGTGCCAGCAGCAGAAGGGGCGGGGGTGAAGCTTTCTTT.

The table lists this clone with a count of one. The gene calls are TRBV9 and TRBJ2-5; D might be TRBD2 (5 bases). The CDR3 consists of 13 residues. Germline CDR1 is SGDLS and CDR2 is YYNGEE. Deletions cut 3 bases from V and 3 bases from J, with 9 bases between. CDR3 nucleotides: TGTGCCAGCAGCGCCCGGGGAGAAGAGACCCAGTACTTC. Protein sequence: CASSARGEETQYF. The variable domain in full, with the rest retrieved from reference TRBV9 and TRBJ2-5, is DSGVTQTPKHLITATGQRVTLRCSPRSGDLSVYWYQQSLDQGLQFLIQYYNGEERAKGNILERFSAQQFPDLHSELNLSSLELGDSALYFCASSARGEETQYFGPGTRLLVL.

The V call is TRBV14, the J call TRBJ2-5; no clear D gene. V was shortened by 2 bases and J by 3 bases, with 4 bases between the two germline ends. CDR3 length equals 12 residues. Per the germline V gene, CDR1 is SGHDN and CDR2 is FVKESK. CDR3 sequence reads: CASSQFKETQYF. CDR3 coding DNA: TGTGCCAGCAGCCAATTTAAAGAGACCCAGTACTTC.

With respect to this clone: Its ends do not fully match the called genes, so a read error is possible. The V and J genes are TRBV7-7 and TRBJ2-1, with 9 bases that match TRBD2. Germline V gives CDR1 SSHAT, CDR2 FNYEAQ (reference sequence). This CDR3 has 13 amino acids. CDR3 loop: CASSPMTSGEQFF. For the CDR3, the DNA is TGTGCTAGCAGCCCCATGACTAGCGGTGAGCAGTTCTTC.

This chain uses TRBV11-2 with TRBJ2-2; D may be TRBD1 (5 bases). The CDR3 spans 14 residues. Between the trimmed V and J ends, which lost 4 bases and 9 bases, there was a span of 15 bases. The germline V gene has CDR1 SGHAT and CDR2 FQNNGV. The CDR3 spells CASSSSQGIRELFF. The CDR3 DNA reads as TGTGCCAGCAGCTCATCGCAGGGTATTCGGGAGCTGTTTTTT.

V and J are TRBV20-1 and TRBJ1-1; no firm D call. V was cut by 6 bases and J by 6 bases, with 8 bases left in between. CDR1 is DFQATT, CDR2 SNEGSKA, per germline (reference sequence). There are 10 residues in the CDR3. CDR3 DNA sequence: TGCAGTGCGCAGATTGCTGAAGCTTTCTTT. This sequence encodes CSAQIAEAFF.

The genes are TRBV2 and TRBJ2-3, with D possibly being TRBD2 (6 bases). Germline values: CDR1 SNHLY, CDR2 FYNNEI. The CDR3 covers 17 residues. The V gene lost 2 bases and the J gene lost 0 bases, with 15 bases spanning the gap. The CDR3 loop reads CASSESGLGTSTDTQYF. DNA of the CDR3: TGTGCCAGCAGTGAATCAGGGTTAGGGACTAGCACAGATACGCAGTATTTT.

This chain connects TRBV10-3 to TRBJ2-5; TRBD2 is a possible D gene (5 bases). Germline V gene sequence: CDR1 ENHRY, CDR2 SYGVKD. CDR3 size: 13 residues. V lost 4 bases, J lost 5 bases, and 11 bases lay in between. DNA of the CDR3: TGTGCCATCAGTGGTGCCGGAGGCGAGACCCAGTACTTC. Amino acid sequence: CAISGAGGETQYF.

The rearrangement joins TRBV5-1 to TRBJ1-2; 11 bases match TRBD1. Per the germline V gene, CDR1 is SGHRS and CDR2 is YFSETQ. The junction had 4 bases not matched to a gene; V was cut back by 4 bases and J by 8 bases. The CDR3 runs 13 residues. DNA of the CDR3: TGCGCCAGCAGCATTGGGACAGGGGGAGGCTACACCTTC. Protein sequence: CASSIGTGGGYTF. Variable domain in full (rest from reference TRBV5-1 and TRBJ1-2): KAGVTQTPRYLIKTRGQQVTLSCSPISGHRSVSWYQQTPGQGLQFLFEYFSETQRNKGNFPGRFSGRQFSNSRSEMNVSTLELGDSALYLCASSIGTGGGYTFGSGTRLTVV.

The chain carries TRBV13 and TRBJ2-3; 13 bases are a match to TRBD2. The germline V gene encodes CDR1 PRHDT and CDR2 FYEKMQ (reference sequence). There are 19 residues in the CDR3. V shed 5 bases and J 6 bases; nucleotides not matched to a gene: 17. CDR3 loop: CASSPPPRGGLAGMDTQYF. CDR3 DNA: TGTGCCAGCAGCCCTCCCCCTCGGGGGGGACTAGCGGGGATGGATACGCAGTATTTT.

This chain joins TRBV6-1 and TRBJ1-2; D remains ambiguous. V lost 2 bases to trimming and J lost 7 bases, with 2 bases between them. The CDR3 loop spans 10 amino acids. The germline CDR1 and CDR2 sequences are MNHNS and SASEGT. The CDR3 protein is CASSELGYTF. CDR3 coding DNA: TGTGCCAGCAGTGAACTTGGCTACACCTTC.

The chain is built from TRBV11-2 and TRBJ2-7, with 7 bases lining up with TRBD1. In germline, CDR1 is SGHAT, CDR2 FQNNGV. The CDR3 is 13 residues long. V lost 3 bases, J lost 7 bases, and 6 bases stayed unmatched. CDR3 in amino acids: CASSFGTVGEQYV. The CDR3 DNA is TGTGCCAGCAGCTTCGGGACAGTGGGGGAGCAGTACGTC.

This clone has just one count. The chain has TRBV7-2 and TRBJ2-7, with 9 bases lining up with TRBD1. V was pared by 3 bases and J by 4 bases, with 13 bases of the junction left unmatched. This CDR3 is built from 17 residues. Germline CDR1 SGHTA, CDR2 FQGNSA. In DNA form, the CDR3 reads TGTGCCAGCAGCTTCGGGACAGGGAGCGTACTTTCTTACGAGCAGTACGTC. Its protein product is CASSFGTGSVLSYEQYV.

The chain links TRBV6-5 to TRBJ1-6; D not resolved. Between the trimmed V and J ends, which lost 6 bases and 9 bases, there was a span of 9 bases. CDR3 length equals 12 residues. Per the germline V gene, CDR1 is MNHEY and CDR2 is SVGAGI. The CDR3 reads CASRTIGSPLHF. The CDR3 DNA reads TGTGCCAGCAGGACTATAGGTTCACCCCTCCACTTT.

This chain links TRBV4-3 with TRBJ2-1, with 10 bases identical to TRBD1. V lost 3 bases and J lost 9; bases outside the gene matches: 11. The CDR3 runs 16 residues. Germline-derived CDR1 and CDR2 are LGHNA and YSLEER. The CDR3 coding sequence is TGCGCCAGCAGCCAGGAGCCCGGACAGGGGGGGTTTGAGCAGTTCTTC. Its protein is CASSQEPGQGGFEQFF.

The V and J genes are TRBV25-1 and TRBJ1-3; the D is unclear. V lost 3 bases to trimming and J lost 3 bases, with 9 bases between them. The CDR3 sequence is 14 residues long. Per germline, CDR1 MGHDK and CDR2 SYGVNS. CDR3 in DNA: TGTGCCAGCAGTGATCCCGGGTTTGGAAACACCATATATTTT. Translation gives CASSDPGFGNTIYF.

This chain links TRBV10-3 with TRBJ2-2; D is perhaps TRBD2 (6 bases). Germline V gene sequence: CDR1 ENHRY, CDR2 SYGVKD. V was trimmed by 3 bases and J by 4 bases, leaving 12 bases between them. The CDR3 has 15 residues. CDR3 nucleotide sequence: TGTGCCATCAGTGACGAAGGAGGGGCCACCGGGGAGCTGTTTTTT. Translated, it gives CAISDEGGATGELFF.

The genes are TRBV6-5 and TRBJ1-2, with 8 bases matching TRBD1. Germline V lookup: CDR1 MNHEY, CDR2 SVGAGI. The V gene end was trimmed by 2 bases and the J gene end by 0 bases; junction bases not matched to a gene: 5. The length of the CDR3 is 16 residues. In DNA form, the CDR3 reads TGTGCCAGCAGTTACCTTCCGGGACAGGCTAACTATGGCTACACCTTC. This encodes CASSYLPGQANYGYTF.

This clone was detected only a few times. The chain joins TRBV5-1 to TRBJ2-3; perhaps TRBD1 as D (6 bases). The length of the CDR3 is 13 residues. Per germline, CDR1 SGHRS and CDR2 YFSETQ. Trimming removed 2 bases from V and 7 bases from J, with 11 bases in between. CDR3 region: CASSLTGIHTQYF. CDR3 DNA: TGCGCCAGCAGCTTAACAGGGATACATACGCAGTATTTT.

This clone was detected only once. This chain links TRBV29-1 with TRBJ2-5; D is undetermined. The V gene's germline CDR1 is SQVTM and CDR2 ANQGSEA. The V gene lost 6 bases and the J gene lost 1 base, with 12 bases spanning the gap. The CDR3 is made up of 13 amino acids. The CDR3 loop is CSVLRQLQETQYF. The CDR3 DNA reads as TGCAGCGTCCTGCGGCAGCTCCAAGAGACCCAGTACTTC.